This entry lists 26 T cell receptor beta chains sequenced from one sample in a study of tumor-infiltrating lymphocytes in primary liver carcinoma. Making TCR beta cDNA involved 400 to 600 ng total RNA and a constant-region primer. For TCR beta, libraries were produced by three nested multiplex PCR rounds using slightly modified ARM-PCR. With TRBV1-TRBV30 forward primers and a C-beta reverse primer, the first two PCR rounds were run for 10 to 11 cycles each. MiXCR, applied by TCRdb to the multiplex PCR reads, yields one record per CDR3 protein. The data hold about 48,000 distinct CDR3 sequences, with around 79% observed a single time. RNA and DNA were co-extracted from 20-30 mg of unsorted bulk tissue. Specimen: liver tumor tissue from sampling region 3. The sample's subset: tumor region T3, left-lateral pole. The receptors shown here come from a man aged 35 to 55 with primary liver carcinoma and hepatitis B virus infection.

This clonotype was observed once. A read error may produce the germline difference seen at one junction end. The V call is TRBV6-1, the J call TRBJ2-5, with D possibly TRBD1 on 6 matching bases. CDR3 size: 13 residues. Germline values: CDR1 MNHNS, CDR2 SASEGT. The CDR3 DNA sequence: TGTGGCAGCAACAGGGAGATCCAAGAGACCCAGTACTTC. It translates to CGSNREIQETQYF.

This clonotype rates as medium-sized. This chain uses TRBV11-2 with TRBJ2-3; no definite D call. The CDR3 length is 14 residues. From germline, CDR1 is SGHAT and CDR2 FQNNGV. Trimming removed 0 bases at V and 1 base at J, with 5 bases between. The CDR3 DNA reads as TGTGCCAGCAGCTTAGAAAGAGGCACAGATACGCAGTATTTT. It translates to CASSLERGTDTQYF.

Notes on this clonotype: Sequence at one end of the junction differs from germline and may be a read error. The chain carries TRBV6-1 and TRBJ1-4; D gene unclear. Germline lookup yields CDR1 MNHNS and CDR2 SASEGT. The CDR3 contains 14 residues. CDR3 DNA sequence: TGTGGCAGCAGTGTCCTCGCCCTTAATGAAAAACTGTTTTTT. Translating it yields CGSSVLALNEKLFF.

A word on this clonotype: Compared with germline, one end of the junction differs, possibly owing to a read error. This rearrangement joins TRBV11-2 to TRBJ2-2; 9 positions agree with TRBD1. The CDR3 contains 17 residues. Germline lookup yields CDR1 SGHAT and CDR2 FQNNGV. CDR3: CASSFDRDRVDTVEVFF. As DNA, the CDR3 is TGTGCCAGCAGCTTTGATCGGGACAGGGTCGACACCGTGGAGGTGTTTTTT.

This chain joins TRBV11-1 and TRBJ2-1, with TRBD1 as a possible D gene (5 bases). CDR3 size: 15 residues. CDR1 is SGHAT and CDR2 is FQDESV in the germline V gene (reference sequence). CDR3: CTTSSPATAVNEQFF. The CDR3 DNA reads as TGTACCACCAGTTCCCCGGCGACAGCTGTCAATGAGCAGTTCTTC.

This clonotype was recorded only once. The V gene is TRBV10-3, the J gene TRBJ2-3; 8 positions agree with TRBD1. CDR1 and CDR2 (germline): ENHRY, SYGVKD. Unmatched junction bases numbered 10, after V lost 10 bases and J lost 1 base. This CDR3 comprises 15 residues. CDR3 nucleotide sequence: TGTGCCACTACCCCGGGACAGGCTCGCACAGATACGCAGTATTTT. This encodes CATTPGQARTDTQYF.

There are many counts of this clonotype. This chain links TRBV5-1 with TRBJ2-3, with 8 bases identical to TRBD2. Trimming removed 6 bases from V and 3 bases from J; junction bases left unmatched: 15. This CDR3 has 17 amino acids. Germline CDR1 and CDR2: SGHRS and YFSETQ. The CDR3 loop is CASKGRPAGVWTDTQYF. CDR3 DNA sequence: TGCGCCAGCAAGGGCCGGCCAGCGGGAGTTTGGACAGATACGCAGTATTTT. Variable domain in full (rest from reference TRBV5-1 and TRBJ2-3): KAGVTQTPRYLIKTRGQQVTLSCSPISGHRSVSWYQQTPGQGLQFLFEYFSETQRNKGNFPGRFSGRQFSNSRSEMNVSTLELGDSALYLCASKGRPAGVWTDTQYFGPGTRLTVL.

A remark on this clonotype: Compared with germline, one end of the junction differs, possibly owing to a read error. The rearrangement links TRBV4-1 to TRBJ2-5; perhaps TRBD2 as D (6 bases). Germline values: CDR1 MGHRA, CDR2 YSYEKL. The CDR3 has 14 residues. In DNA form, the CDR3 reads TGCGCCAGCAACCAACTGGGACTGGCAGGGACCCAGTGCTTC. Translating it yields CASNQLGLAGTQCF.

V gene TRBV6-6 combines with J gene TRBJ2-1; a weak D match, TRBD2 (6 bases). V was cut by 4 bases and J by 11 bases, with 24 bases left in between. The germline V gene has CDR1 MNHNY and CDR2 SVGAGI (reference sequence). This CDR3 is 16 amino acids long. The CDR3 loop reads CASSSTYDLARNKQFF. The CDR3 DNA reads TGTGCCAGCAGTTCCACATATGACCTAGCGAGGAATAAGCAGTTCTTC.

This clonotype qualifies as medium-sized. The chain carries TRBV6-5 and TRBJ1-3; D not certain. Germline values: CDR1 MNHEY, CDR2 SVGAGI. This CDR3 region has 14 residues. Trimming took 6 bases from V and 4 from J, leaving 13 bases between them. CDR3 region: CASRLTAAGNTIYF. CDR3 sequence (DNA): TGTGCCAGCAGACTAACGGCGGCAGGAAACACCATATATTTT.

This chain connects TRBV5-1 to TRBJ1-4; tentative D call: TRBD1 (5 bases). CDR1 and CDR2 from the germline V gene are SGHRS and YFSETQ. CDR3 size: 13 residues. Trimming stripped 6 bases from V and 7 bases from J, with 13 bases between. The DNA for the CDR3 is TGCGCCAGCATCATGGGGGATACTGAAAAACTGTTTTTT. This encodes CASIMGDTEKLFF.

This clonotype was counted at least ten times. V and J are TRBV28 and TRBJ2-3, with D perhaps matching TRBD2 (6 bases). Trimming removed 3 bases at V and 2 bases at J, with 12 bases between. The CDR3 is 15 amino acids. The germline V gene encodes CDR1 MDHEN and CDR2 SYDVKM. For the CDR3, the DNA is TGTGCCAGCAGTTTGGCGGGACCAGCCACAGATACGCAGTATTTT. This translates into CASSLAGPATDTQYF.

Concerning this clonotype itself: This likely comes from a read error, as the CDR3 has no conserved phenylalanine or tryptophan at its end. The rearrangement links TRBV11-2 to TRBJ2-7, with unresolved D. Germline assignment: CDR1 SGHAT and CDR2 FQNNGV. Trimming shortened V by 6 bases and J by 3 bases, and 15 bases separated the two germline ends. The CDR3 sequence is 14 residues long. The CDR3 reads CASSLTDGDYEQYS. The CDR3 DNA reads as TGTGCCAGCAGTTTGACCGACGGAGACTACGAGCAGTACTCC.

About this clonotype itself: A read error is likely, as this CDR3 ends without the conserved phenylalanine or tryptophan. The DNA is left out, because the CDR3 cannot be placed on it with certainty; the CDR3 is given as TCRdb lists it. The gene calls are TRBV11-1 and TRBJ2-5. Inclusive of both ends, the CDR3 amounts to 15 amino acids. Germline V lookup: CDR1 SGHAT, CDR2 FQDESV (reference sequence). The CDR3 loop reads CASSLDARPQETQYS.

The CDR3 reads CTSSKGRQDPEGYTF. CDR3 DNA sequence: TGTACCAGCAGCAAAGGGAGACAGGACCCGGAGGGCTACACCTTC. The rearrangement joins TRBV21-1 to TRBJ1-2; the table's D gene call, TRBD1, was not cross checked with the DNA. TRBV21-1 is noted as a pseudogene. The length of the CDR3 is 15 residues.

Notes on this clonotype: Germline is not matched at one junction end, which may reflect a read error. The V call is TRBV11-2, the J call TRBJ2-3; no definite D call. Germline V CDR1 and CDR2: SGHAT, FQNNGV. The length of the CDR3 is 14 residues. CDR3 sequence: CASTLERGIDMQYF. The CDR3 nucleotides are TGTGCCAGCACCTTAGAAAGAGGCATAGATATGCAGTATTTT.

A word on this clonotype: The junction shows a germline mismatch at one end, possibly a read error. The rearrangement uses TRBV4-1 and TRBJ2-7; D possibly corresponds to TRBD1 (6 bases). The CDR3 has 13 residues. Germline V lookup: CDR1 MGHRA, CDR2 YSYEKL. In DNA form, the CDR3 reads TGCGCCAGTAGCCAAACTGCGACAGGCGAGCAGTACTTC. Amino acids: CASSQTATGEQYF.

CDR3 DNA sequence: TGTTTGGGCAGTTTACTCGACAGGGGCTATAATTCACCCCTCCACTTT. This gives the protein CLGSLLDRGYNSPLHF. This chain uses TRBV11-2 with TRBJ1-6; the match to TRBD1 covers 8 bases. Germline CDR1 reads SGHAT; CDR2 reads FQNNGV. This CDR3 has 16 amino acids.

Points on this clonotype: Lacking the conserved final phenylalanine or tryptophan, this CDR3 likely reflects a read error. This chain connects TRBV11-2 to TRBJ2-7; TRBD1 aligns across 7 bases. There are 15 residues in the CDR3. In germline, CDR1 is SGHAT, CDR2 FQNNGV. The CDR3: CANSSTGDRRYEQYL. In nucleotides, the CDR3 is TGTGCCAACAGCTCTACAGGGGACCGGAGGTACGAGCAGTACCTC.

This clonotype appeared many times. This chain uses TRBV6-2 or TRBV6-3 with TRBJ2-7; 7 bases align to TRBD2. Unmatched junction bases numbered 11, after V lost 6 bases and J lost 3 bases. The CDR3 spans 15 residues. Germline CDR1 and CDR2: MNHEY and SVGEGT. Written as DNA, the CDR3 is TGTGCCAGCAGCTATCACCCCGGACTAGGCTACGAGCAGTACTTC. Encoded protein: CASSYHPGLGYEQYF.

A remark on this clonotype: A junction end diverges from the germline sequence, so it may reflect a read error. The chain carries TRBV11-1 and TRBJ2-1; a possible D gene is TRBD1 (6 bases). Germline assignment: CDR1 SGHAT and CDR2 FQDESV (reference sequence). The CDR3 extends over 16 amino acids. In DNA form, the CDR3 reads TGTGTCAGCAACTCCCAACTAGTGGGGGCAGACAATGAGCAGTTCTTC. Translated: CVSNSQLVGADNEQFF.

This clonotype was counted once. V is TRBV11-2 and J is TRBJ1-5; no definite D call. With 9 bases removed from V and 4 bases from J, the gap between germline ends came to 22 bases. The CDR3 covers 16 residues. Germline V lookup: CDR1 SGHAT, CDR2 FQNNGV. DNA for the CDR3: TGTGCCAGTAGCCCCGGCGGGAGGTATGAGAATCAGCCCCAGCATTTT. Translating it yields CASSPGGRYENQPQHF.

This clonotype occurred once. The chain uses TRBV2 and TRBJ2-7; a weak D match, TRBD2 (6 bases). Germline V gene data show CDR1 as SNHLY and CDR2 as FYNNEI. Trimming took 6 bases from V and 3 from J, leaving 18 bases between them. CDR3 size: 15 residues. The CDR3 protein is CASSGTSDRVYEQYF. The CDR3 DNA reads as TGTGCCAGCAGCGGGACTTCCGATAGGGTCTACGAGCAGTACTTC. The full variable domain, with the rest looked up from reference TRBV2 and TRBJ2-7, is EPEVTQTPSHQVTQMGQEVILRCVPISNHLYFYWYRQILGQKVEFLVSFYNNEISEKSEIFDDQFSVERPDGSNFTLKIRSTKLEDSAMYFCASSGTSDRVYEQYFGPGTRLTVT.

Notes on this clonotype: Because it lacks the conserved phenylalanine or tryptophan at the end, this CDR3 is likely a read error. The V and J genes are TRBV29-1 and TRBJ1-2; D gene uncertain. The germline CDR1 and CDR2 sequences are SQVTM and ANQGSEA. There are 14 residues in the CDR3. CDR3 DNA sequence: TGCAGCGCCGCCGGCGGTCCAAGGAAAAATGGTTACACCTTA. Its protein is CSAAGGPRKNGYTL.

CDR3 sequence: CAISDPVETQYF. In DNA, the CDR3 is TGTGCCATCAGTGATCCGGTGGAGACCCAGTACTTC. V and J are TRBV10-3 and TRBJ2-5; D is unclear. The germline V and J ends were trimmed by 3 bases and 5 bases, with 7 bases remaining between them. The CDR3 is 12 residues long. In germline, CDR1 is ENHRY, CDR2 SYGVKD.

The sample holds a few counts of this clonotype. The junction and the germline gene differ at one end; a read error may be behind it. The V gene is TRBV7-9, the J gene TRBJ2-5; a weak D match, TRBD2 (5 bases). Germline lookup yields CDR1 SEHNR and CDR2 FQNEAQ (reference sequence). The CDR3 consists of 12 residues. The CDR3 sequence: CASRGSGETRYF. DNA of the CDR3: TGTGCCAGCAGGGGGAGTGGAGAGACCCGGTACTTC.